The present T cell receptor beta chain was sequenced within a study of human T cells and chemical hapten exposure. The overall study: 2% DPC applied to a 2 cm by 2 cm arm area sensitized donors. Patch tests put 0.01% DPC on the upper back, read at 6 days.

Time point meaning: patch test 1, 2 weeks after DPC sensitization. Treatment reported: therapeutic diphenylcyclopropenone sensitization with weekly scalp DPC. Phlebotomy was performed prior to application of every patch test. Many counts were recorded for this clonotype. As yet, its antigen is unknown. The CDR3 extends over 13 amino acids. Germline V gene lookup returns CDR1 MDHEN and CDR2 SYDVKM. V lost 2 bases to trimming and J lost 7 bases, with 12 bases between them. TCRdb used MiXCR to reprocess the RACE reads, holding one entry per CDR3 protein. This table has around 150,000 distinct CDR3 sequences, approximately 14% appearing once. Findings of the study overall: Among TCRs, those above 1 in 1000 frequency were unaffected by DPC sensitization.

The clonotype comes from a young woman with alopecia areata. Some clones in this sample may be carry-over from other donors' samples. The starting material was whole blood, obtained in connection with sensitization to the hapten diphenylcyclopropenone (DPC). The chain employs TRBV28 and TRBJ2-7; tentative D call: TRBD2 (5 bases). CDR3 residues: CASSLLGVREQYF. The CDR3 nucleotides read TGTGCCAGCAGTTTACTCGGGGTCCGTGAGCAGTACTTC.